This TCR beta chain was sequenced in a study of CD8+ T cells in alopecia areata. Findings and caveats of the study: Normal scalp showed lower clonality than lesional scalp, especially alopecia totalis/universalis. Unlike in mice, where it was clearer, TCR sharing across patients was less clear, possibly HLA-related. Tissue-resident alphabeta T cells belonging to normal skin likewise get sequenced within scalp specimens.

Following RNA extraction, reverse transcription yielded cDNA that acted as the sequencing template. The repertoire was sequenced with immunoSEQ multiplex PCR; TCRdb's copy has only in-frame clones and lacks some. The data show 110,000 or so clones, about 61% seen once. This clone has only a few counts. The antigen is not known. The authors sorted CD4+ and CD8+ T cells from PBMCs. With 6 bases removed from V and 5 bases from J, the gap between germline ends came to 18 bases. Germline CDR1 reads WSHSY; CDR2 reads SAAADI. This CDR3 region has 15 residues. The sample consisted of CD4+ T cells sorted from blood. The sequence was obtained from a human donor in good health. This chain uses TRBV10-2 with TRBJ2-3; D possibly uses TRBD1 or TRBD2 (5 bases each). This CDR3 is CASREGTGSGDTQYF. CDR3 sequence (DNA): TGCGCCAGCAGAGAAGGGACGGGGAGTGGAGATACGCAGTATTTT.